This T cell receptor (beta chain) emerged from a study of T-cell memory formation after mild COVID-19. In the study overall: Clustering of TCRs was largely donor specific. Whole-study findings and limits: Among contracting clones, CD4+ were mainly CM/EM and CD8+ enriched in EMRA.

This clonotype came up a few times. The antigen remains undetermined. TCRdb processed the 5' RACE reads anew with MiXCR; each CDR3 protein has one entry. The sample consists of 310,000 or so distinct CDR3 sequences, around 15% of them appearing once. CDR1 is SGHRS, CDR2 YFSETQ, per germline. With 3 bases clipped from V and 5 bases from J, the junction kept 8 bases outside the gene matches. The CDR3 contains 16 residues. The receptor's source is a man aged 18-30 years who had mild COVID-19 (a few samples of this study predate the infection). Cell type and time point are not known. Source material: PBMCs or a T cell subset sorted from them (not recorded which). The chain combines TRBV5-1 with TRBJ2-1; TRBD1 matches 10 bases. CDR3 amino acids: CASSSEGQGIDNEQFF. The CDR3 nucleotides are TGCGCCAGCAGCTCCGAGGGACAGGGGATCGACAATGAGCAGTTCTTC.